This TCR beta chain was identified during a study of regulatory T cells in long-lasting Graves disease. The overall study: The criterion for persistent Graves' disease was over 5 years of antithyroid drugs with positive TSH receptor antibodies.

Construction of the TCR beta libraries employed iRepertoire HTBI primers in conjunction with Arm-PCR of CDR3 regions. TCRdb fed the multiplex PCR reads into MiXCR, producing one record per CDR3 protein. This table has 650,000 to 850,000 distinct CDR3 sequences, approximately 29% appearing once. CDR1 SQVTM and CDR2 ANQGSEA come from the germline V gene. J was trimmed by 3 bases and V by 6 bases; bases with no gene match: 6. This CDR3 region has 13 residues. Notes on this clonotype: Its antigen is as yet unknown.

Time point defined: persistent/refractory GD, antithyroid drugs over 5 years with positive TRAb. The TCR library was made from RNA extracted from PBMCs. Study observations and caveats: A greater number of public clonotypes (around 2,700) was shared by persistent patients than by new patients (roughly 880). Accuracy was perhaps lowered by the small sample size. TRBV28, TRBJ1-2 and TRBJ2-5 were favored in persistent disease.

The sample consisted of peripheral blood mononuclear cells (PBMCs), taken when the disease was refractory, from a patient treated with antithyroid drugs. The TCR sequence derives from a female donor with Graves disease. The rearrangement links TRBV29-1 to TRBJ1-1; 8 positions agree with TRBD1. The CDR3 reads CSVGDRRDTEAFF. In nucleotides, the CDR3 is TGCAGCGTCGGGGACAGGAGGGACACTGAAGCTTTCTTT.